Listed here is a single T cell receptor beta chain. In its sample, this clonotype was seen once. Its binding antigen is unknown. It has no much larger one-base neighbor in the sample; base qualities were not kept. One read represents weak support. These data come from a study of vaccination and CD4 T cells after COVID-19 (dated by TCRdb to the early 2020s). Notes on the research overall: The convalescent cohort included six males and four females, with two Hispanic individuals, seven Caucasians, two Asians and one multiracial person. In around ten COVID-19 convalescent patients and several infection-naive healthy vaccine recipients, the spike-specific CD4+ TCR repertoire before mRNA vaccination was compared with the repertoire after mRNA vaccination. In an earlier paper using these donors, memory CD4+ T cell crossreactivity between SARS-CoV-2 and common cold coronavirus spike proteins was assessed at the TCR clonotype level. The time from the second vaccine dose to post-vaccine blood sampling had a median of roughly 77 days and ranged from roughly 13 to 241 days. Participants got two doses of the Pfizer-BioNTech BNT162b2 vaccine (n=8) or two doses of the Moderna mRNA-1273 vaccine (n=2). As controls, cultures received a CEFX viral epitope pool (the positive control), an HIV-1 Nef peptide pool (the negative control), or no peptide at all. Post-COVID blood samples were collected from convalescent patients a median of approximately 100 days after diagnosis, with a range of about 30 to 161 days. The cultures were stimulated with overlapping spike peptide pools from SARS-CoV-2 and from the common cold coronaviruses HCoV-NL63, HCoV-OC43 and HCoV-229E.

What the work shows at the level of the full study, not this receptor alone: The number of convalescent patients in the study was relatively small, and the study did not examine early timepoints following natural infection. Among the post-vaccine SARS-CoV-2-reactive clones in convalescent patients, a median around 90% showed up only after vaccination, which suggests vaccine-specific priming. Nearly all vaccine-specific clones in convalescent patients (304 of 307) were mono-reactive for SARS-CoV-2 spike rather than cross-reactive with common cold coronaviruses. An increase in the median number of SARS-CoV-2-reactive clonotypes from more than 20 after infection to roughly 39 after vaccination was observed, but the change was not found to be significant.

The treatment or condition label here, explained by the study, means: approximately 10-day PBMC culture with coronavirus spike peptide pools or control peptides (ViraFEST assay). CD4+ T cells from unexposed donors were collected before the COVID-19 pandemic (2011-2018). To expand antigen-specific T cells with peptide pools and then pick out the expanded clonotypes through TCR sequencing, the study relied on the ViraFEST assay. PBMCs were cultured at approximately 2.1 million per well in IMDM supplemented with around 5.5% human AB serum and 8.5 to 10 IU/ml IL-2, with about 9 ug/ml peptide pools added. On days 3 and 7, half of the culture medium was replaced with fresh IL-2-containing medium. After nine to eleven days of culture, CD4+ T cells were isolated by negative selection with the EasySep CD4+ T cell isolation kit. As far as cell numbers permitted, CD4+ T cells from unexposed donors were tested for reactivity against SARS-CoV-2 S and N as well as four spike pools from common cold coronaviruses. PBMCs were separated from whole blood using Ficoll-Paque Plus gradient centrifugation and then either used fresh or cryopreserved at -140C. In general, triplicate wells were set up for every culture condition. Leukapheresis product for the unexposed donors was purchased commercially.

The CDR3 numbers 13 residues from cysteine through phenylalanine. Left in the record is the CDR3 DNA by itself, 39 bases read in frame from the first base. From a lookup of the germline V gene (reference sequence), CDR1 and CDR2 are LGHDT and YNNKEL. V is clipped by 0 bases and J by 2 bases, and the sequence between their germline boundaries is 4 bases long. The protocol used for the library was PCR. At the Johns Hopkins FTIC core, DNA from the cultured CD4+ T cells underwent TCR sequencing with the Oncomine TCR Beta short-read assay. The QIAamp micro DNA kit was used to extract genomic DNA from the cultured CD4+ T cells. Oncomine TCR Beta libraries made from cultured CD4+ T cells were pooled using unique dual indexes and sequenced on an Illumina iSeq 100. As for the original processing: Non-productive sequences were filtered out, and CDR3s that did not start with C, did not end with F or W, or were shorter than 7 amino acids were discarded. The MANAFEST web application identified antigen-specific clonotypes by comparing peptide-stimulated wells against reference wells and other culture wells. Positive clones required FDR below 0.05, an odds ratio above 5, and productive frequency above 0.1% in at least two of three replicate wells. A clonotype was classed as cross-reactive if the clonotype showed significant expansion both in SARS-CoV-2 spike wells and in at least one common cold coronavirus spike condition. CDR3 homology was assessed with Levenshtein distances (stringdist) and unrooted phylogenetic trees (ape) in R version 3.6.1. TCRdb applied fastp at Q25 and MiXCR to the public reads, then kept only in-frame beta chains. Identical CDR3 protein sequences are pooled into one entry, listed with their most common genes and DNA. In this record, the V and J calls reflect TCRdb's handling and not the investigators' own analysis. The table for this sample lists some 7,600 distinct CDR3 sequences; roughly 45% of them were counted only once. The top ten constitute 11% to 15% of the sample.

The specimen was CD4+ T cells from blood, cultured in vitro. The TCR comes from a human donor in good health. Rearrangement joined TRBV3-1 to TRBJ1-2; the D gene lacks a confident call. The CDR3 region has the sequence CASSQDGNYGYTF. In nucleotides, the sequence is TGTGCCAGCAGCCAAGACGGAAACTATGGCTACACCTTC.